This T cell receptor beta chain was recovered during a study of T cell responses to AZD1222 COVID-19 vaccine. Timing groups of about 4 and about 12 weeks for second doses were pooled. Study-wide points: Dominant CD4 TCR responses targeted spike regions 160-218 and 743-854. The donor cohort was predominantly white British with a female majority, and clonal diversity may have been underestimated.

This clone was seen just once. The antigen is not known. Here immunoSEQ multiplex PCR was the method, and the copy in TCRdb shows in-frame clones only, minus some. The top ten hold 9.3% of the sample, which has about 140,000 clones, around 91% seen once. V lost 6 bases to trimming and J lost 6 bases, with 12 bases between them. CDR1 is MDHEN, CDR2 SYDVKM, per germline. This CDR3 contains 13 residues. The TCR originated in an adult who received the AZD1222 COVID-19 vaccine. V usage is TRBV28 and J usage is TRBJ2-1; D may be TRBD2 (5 bases). Here the sequenced sample was peripheral blood, taken 28 days after the second AZD1222 dose. CDR3 in DNA: TGTGCCAGCAGAGTCGAGGGATTCAATGAGCAGTTCTTC. Amino acid sequence: CASRVEGFNEQFF.